This passage covers 15 T cell receptor beta chains from one sample sequenced in a study of molecular identifiers for immune sequencing clone quantification. Each CDR3 protein gets one entry after TCRdb re-called the PCR reads with MiXCR. The sample consists of a few hundred thousand distinct CDR3 sequences, about 22% of them appearing once. The specimen sequenced was naive CD8+ T cells from blood, with Jurkat cell RNA spiked in. Subset described: FACS-sorted CD8+CD4-CCR7+CD45RA+ naive T cells. These receptors originate from a human donor in good health. Some libraries in this study had Jurkat cell RNA spiked in.

This clonotype was seen a few times. This chain connects TRBV27 to TRBJ2-2, with D perhaps given as TRBD1 or TRBD2 (5 bases each). CDR1 and CDR2 from the germline V gene are MNHEY and SMNVEV (reference sequence). V was shortened by 2 bases and J by 6 bases, with 16 bases between the two germline ends. The CDR3 runs 16 residues. The CDR3 reads CASSLMTSQGPGELFF. The CDR3 bases are TGTGCCAGCAGTTTAATGACGAGTCAGGGACCCGGGGAGCTGTTTTTT.

This clonotype was observed many times. CDR3 sequence (DNA): TGTGCCAGCAGCTCTTCCTTAGCGGGAGCCCTCGGCACAGATACGCAGTATTTT. The encoded protein is CASSSSLAGALGTDTQYF. The V and J genes are TRBV7-9 and TRBJ2-3; TRBD2 aligns across 9 bases. This CDR3 has 18 residues. The V segment lost 4 bases and the J segment 1 base; nucleotides outside the gene matches: 12. Looked up from germline, CDR1 is SEHNR and CDR2 is FQNEAQ (reference sequence).

In this sample, this clonotype turned up a few times. For the CDR3, the DNA is TGTGCCAGCAGTTTAGGGCCCGGGACAGAGTCTTCCCTTGTTGGGGCCAACGTCCTGACTTTC. It translates to CASSLGPGTESSLVGANVLTF. The chain employs TRBV27 and TRBJ2-6; 7 bases line up with TRBD1. Trimming cost V 2 bases and J 3 bases; bases outside gene matches: 19. The CDR3 runs to 21 residues. Germline values: CDR1 MNHEY, CDR2 SMNVEV (reference sequence).

This clonotype was found a few times. The J gene is TRBJ2-1, the V gene TRBV10-1, with 7 bases matching TRBD2. This CDR3 contains 19 residues. V shed 3 bases and J 1 base; nucleotides not matched to a gene: 15. Germline lookup yields CDR1 WNHNN and CDR2 SYGVQD (reference sequence). The CDR3 loop is CASSDEGSGRSGSYNEQFF. The CDR3 region has the DNA TGCGCCAGCAGTGATGAGGGTAGCGGGCGCTCTGGGTCCTACAATGAGCAGTTCTTC.

The sample holds a few counts of this clonotype. This chain connects TRBV29-1 to TRBJ1-1; D is ambiguous. The CDR3 is 11 residues long. The germline V and J ends were trimmed by 4 bases and 2 bases, with 5 bases remaining between them. Germline lookup yields CDR1 SQVTM and CDR2 ANQGSEA. The DNA of the CDR3 is TGCAGCGTTGTGAGTAACACTGAAGCTTTCTTT. It specifies CSVVSNTEAFF. Variable domain in full (rest from reference TRBV29-1 and TRBJ1-1): SAVISQKPSRDICQRGTSLTIQCQVDSQVTMMFWYRQQPGQSLTLIATANQGSEATYESGFVIDKFPISRPNLTFSTLTVSNMSPEDSSIYLCSVVSNTEAFFGQGTRLTVV.

The sample holds many counts of this clonotype. The chain uses TRBV5-5 and TRBJ1-2, with 9 nucleotides matching TRBD1. Unmatched junction bases numbered 9, after V lost 4 bases and J lost 8 bases. Germline V lookup: CDR1 SGHKS, CDR2 YYEKEE (reference sequence). This CDR3 has 14 residues. This chain's CDR3 is CASSPGQGLWGYTF. The CDR3 nucleotides are TGTGCCAGCAGCCCGGGACAGGGCCTTTGGGGCTACACCTTC.

This clonotype came up many times. The CDR3 spells CASSSRVGGRYEQFF. For the CDR3, the DNA is TGTGCCAGCTCCTCACGGGTTGGCGGGAGATATGAGCAGTTCTTC. The J gene is TRBJ2-1, the V gene TRBV5-4, with 7 bases identical to TRBD2. The CDR3 loop spans 15 amino acids. Germline CDR1 is SGHNT and CDR2 is YYREEE (reference sequence). The trim removed 7 bases at V and 8 bases at J, leaving 15 bases unmatched.

This clonotype showed up many times. This chain uses TRBV7-9 with TRBJ1-4; 7 bases are shared with TRBD1. The germline V gene encodes CDR1 SEHNR and CDR2 FQNEAQ (reference sequence). This CDR3 is built from 16 residues. V lost 5 bases to trimming and J lost 5 bases; unmatched junction nucleotides: 11. CDR3 in DNA: TGTGCCAGCAGCCGCATTCCAGGGGGAGGGAATGAAAAACTGTTTTTT. Its protein is CASSRIPGGGNEKLFF.

This clonotype showed up many times. CDR3 sequence (DNA): TGCAGCGCCGGAGGGGGGGCCGACACTGAAGCTTTCTTT. Its protein is CSAGGGADTEAFF. The chain employs TRBV29-1 and TRBJ1-1; a possible D gene is TRBD1 (6 bases). The ends were cut back, 7 bases at V and 3 bases at J, with 15 bases in the middle. CDR1 is SQVTM and CDR2 is ANQGSEA in the germline V gene. The length of the CDR3 is 13 residues.

The table lists this clonotype with a few counts. The rearrangement joins TRBV7-9 to TRBJ1-4; tentatively, D is TRBD1 (6 bases). Germline loops: CDR1 SEHNR, CDR2 FQNEAQ (reference sequence). The CDR3 length is 15 residues. Trimming took 5 bases from V and 0 from J, leaving 10 bases between them. CDR3 protein: CASSNRVATNEKLFF. The CDR3 region has the DNA TGTGCCAGCAGCAACAGGGTTGCAACTAATGAAAAACTGTTTTTT.

The chain employs TRBV6-5 and TRBJ2-7, with D possibly being TRBD1 or TRBD2 (5 bases each). V lost 0 bases and J lost 2, with 11 bases in between. Germline CDR1 reads MNHEY; CDR2 reads SVGAGI. CDR3 length equals 15 residues. The CDR3: CASSYSVGTPYEQYF. Written as DNA, the CDR3 is TGTGCCAGCAGTTACTCGGTCGGGACCCCCTACGAGCAGTACTTC.

Details on this clonotype: One end of the junction is discordant with germline, which a read error may explain. The chain combines TRBV7-7 with TRBJ2-2, with 9 bases identical to TRBD2. Germline V lookup: CDR1 SSHAT, CDR2 FNYEAQ (reference sequence). The CDR3 contains 16 residues. The chain's CDR3 is CASSFAGGPGTGELLF. The CDR3 nucleotides are TGTGCTAGCAGCTTTGCGGGAGGGCCGGGCACCGGGGAGCTGCTTTTT.

At least ten counts were recorded for this clonotype. V usage is TRBV20-1 and J usage is TRBJ1-5; D unresolved. V was clipped by 1 base and J by 7 bases, with 11 bases between them. The CDR3 extends over 13 amino acids. CDR1 and CDR2 from the germline V gene are DFQATT and SNEGSKA (reference sequence). The CDR3 DNA reads as TGCAGTGCTAGAGTGGCTACGGGACAGCCCCAGCATTTT. Translating it yields CSARVATGQPQHF.

This clonotype came up many times. This chain links TRBV30 with TRBJ2-4; TRBD2 might be the D (5 bases). The V gene's germline CDR1 is GTSNPN and CDR2 SVGIG (reference sequence). The CDR3 is 14 amino acids. Trimming stripped 2 bases from V and 8 bases from J, with 16 bases between. The CDR3, as DNA: TGTGCCTGGAGTACGGGGTTGTTTTCGGACATTCAGTACTTC. Encoded protein: CAWSTGLFSDIQYF.

Many counts were recorded for this clonotype. The chain recombines TRBV12-3 or TRBV12-4 with TRBJ1-5, with a weak D call TRBD1 (5 bases). V lost 7 bases and J 3 bases, leaving 13 bases between the germline ends. The CDR3 is made up of 14 amino acids. CDR3: CASTTGGDNQPQHF. The CDR3 nucleotides are TGTGCCAGCACCACCGGAGGGGACAATCAGCCCCAGCATTTT.